One sample yielded the 17 T cell receptor beta chains listed below, sequenced in a study of cytomegalovirus exposure and HLA in healthy donors. Researchers ran the PCR with 60 Vbeta and 13 Jbeta primers. Clones were sequenced by immunoSEQ multiplex PCR, and TCRdb holds only the in-frame ones, with some missing. Of 74,000 or so clones in the sample, 75% to 85% are singletons; the top ten hold 2.5% to 3.5%. Sequenced material: PBMCs. Source of these receptors: a man aged 50-60 years in good health and CMV-seropositive.

This chain uses TRBV27 with TRBJ1-2; 7 nucleotides line up with TRBD1. The V and J ends lost 2 bases and 0 bases, in that order; junction bases with no gene match: 0. The CDR3 covers 14 residues. CDR1 and CDR2 (germline): MNHEY, SMNVEV (reference sequence). Here the CDR3 DNA reads TGTGCCAGCAGTTTAGACAGGGCTAACTATGGCTACACCTTC. Translation gives CASSLDRANYGYTF.

This chain joins TRBV11-1 and TRBJ2-2; D may be TRBD1 (5 bases). CDR3 length: 13 residues. V lost 5 bases and J lost 8, with 12 bases in between. CDR1 is SGHAT and CDR2 is FQDESV in the germline V gene (reference sequence). The CDR3 nucleotides read TGTGCCAGCAGCCAGGGCCCCATTGGGGAGCTGTTTTTT. Encoded protein: CASSQGPIGELFF.

About this clone: At one boundary the junction diverges from the germline segment, which might be a read error. The same CDR3 is also encoded by other DNA sequences in this sample. The CDR3 here is CASSLRTSGRGGETQYF. In DNA, the CDR3 is TGCGCCAGCAGCCTTCGGACTAGCGGGAGAGGGGGAGAGACCCAGTACTTC. This chain links TRBV11-2 with TRBJ2-5; 13 bases line up with TRBD2. CDR1 and CDR2 (germline): SGHAT, FQNNGV. CDR3 length: 17 residues.

The sample holds a few counts of this clone. The CDR3 DNA reads TGTGCCAGCACGAAAGGTACAGGGGGGGCCTATGGCTACACCTTC. It is translated as CASTKGTGGAYGYTF. The chain uses TRBV11-3 and TRBJ1-2, with 8 bases lining up with TRBD1. Germline CDR1 reads SGHNT; CDR2 reads YENEEA. The V and J ends lost 7 bases and 4 bases, in that order; junction bases with no gene match: 11. This CDR3 has 15 residues. The full variable domain, with the rest looked up from reference TRBV11-3 and TRBJ1-2, is EAGVVQSPRYKIIEKKQPVAFWCNPISGHNTLYWYLQNLGQGPELLIRYENEEAVDDSQLPKDRFSAERLKGVDSTLKIQPAELGDSAVYLCASTKGTGGAYGYTFGSGTRLTVV.

CDR3 DNA sequence: TGTGCCAACTCGCTAGGTACGAACACTGAAGCTTTCTTT. It yields the protein CANSLGTNTEAFF. The chain links TRBV6-6 to TRBJ1-1; unclear D gene. Germline V lookup: CDR1 MNHNY, CDR2 SVGAGI (reference sequence). Trimming pared 10 bases from V and 1 base from J, leaving 13 bases between. The CDR3 spans 13 residues.

This clone came up once. V is TRBV18 and J is TRBJ1-1, with TRBD1 identical over 8 bases. Unmatched junction bases numbered 3, after V lost 2 bases and J lost 1 base. This CDR3 has 15 residues. From germline, CDR1 is KGHSH and CDR2 LQKENI. The CDR3 loop is CASSPDRGGNTEAFF. The CDR3 nucleotides are TGTGCCAGCTCACCAGACAGGGGTGGGAACACTGAAGCTTTCTTT.

The chain joins TRBV5-4 to TRBJ2-7, with 7 positions matching TRBD2. The CDR3 is 16 residues long. Trimming cost V 0 bases and J 0 bases; bases outside gene matches: 6. Germline-derived CDR1 and CDR2 are SGHNT and YYREEE (reference sequence). CDR3 loop: CASSLGASGRSYEQYF. The CDR3 nucleotides are TGTGCCAGCAGCTTGGGGGCTAGCGGTCGCTCCTACGAGCAGTACTTC. Full variable domain (outside the CDR3, taken from reference TRBV5-4 and TRBJ2-7): ETGVTQSPTHLIKTRGQQVTLRCSSQSGHNTVSWYQQALGQGPQFIFQYYREEENGRGNFPPRFSGLQFPNYSSELNVNALELDDSALYLCASSLGASGRSYEQYFGPGTRLTVT.

The CDR3 protein is CATNLGGEKLFF. CDR3 bases: TGTGCCACCAATTTGGGGGGTGAAAAACTGTTTTTT. The V gene is TRBV15, the J gene TRBJ1-4, with a possible D match to TRBD1 (5 bases). Trimming left V 7 bases short and J 7 bases short, with 10 bases between. In germline, CDR1 is LNHNV, CDR2 YYDKDF (reference sequence). This CDR3 contains 12 residues.

The chain is built from TRBV6-5 and TRBJ2-7; maybe TRBD2 (6 bases). The V and J ends lost 7 bases and 0 bases respectively, with 13 bases between them. Germline V gene sequence: CDR1 MNHEY, CDR2 SVGAGI. The CDR3 runs to 14 residues. The CDR3 DNA sequence: TGTGCCAGCACCGGGGGTTTGAGCTCCTACGAGCAGTACTTC. Translated, it gives CASTGGLSSYEQYF.

This chain links TRBV18 with TRBJ1-1, with D possibly being TRBD1 (6 bases). The germline V gene has CDR1 KGHSH and CDR2 LQKENI. The germline V and J ends were trimmed by 3 bases and 1 base, with 15 bases remaining between them. CDR3 length: 16 amino acids. The CDR3 bases are TGTGCCAGCTCACCTGGGGGGGGGCGAAAGAACACTGAAGCTTTCTTT. Encoded protein: CASSPGGGRKNTEAFF.

This clone has a handful of counts. V is TRBV4-1 and J is TRBJ2-7; D is perhaps TRBD1 (6 bases). The CDR3 length is 14 residues. Germline V gene sequence: CDR1 MGHRA, CDR2 YSYEKL. Trimming left V 3 bases short and J 1 base short, with 10 bases between. The CDR3 DNA reads TGCGCCAGCAGCCACCGGGACAAATCCTACGAGCAGTACTTC. It is translated as CASSHRDKSYEQYF.

The rearrangement uses TRBV4-1 and TRBJ2-1; D ambiguous. The ends were cut back, 0 bases at V and 0 bases at J, with 6 bases in the middle. CDR3 length: 15 amino acids. Looked up from germline, CDR1 is MGHRA and CDR2 is YSYEKL. CDR3 sequence (DNA): TGCGCCAGCAGCCAAGAATGGAGCTCCTACAATGAGCAGTTCTTC. It is translated as CASSQEWSSYNEQFF.

The CDR3 here is CASRPKETGRELGELFF. CDR3 sequence (DNA): TGTGCAAGTCGCCCTAAAGAGACGGGTCGAGAACTCGGGGAGCTGTTTTTT. The chain recombines TRBV12-2 with TRBJ2-2; the table assigns TRBD2, which was not confirmed against the DNA. TRBV12-2 is termed a pseudogene. This CDR3 region has 17 residues.

The V and J genes are TRBV6-5 and TRBJ2-2; a weak D match, TRBD1 (6 bases). Per the germline V gene, CDR1 is MNHEY and CDR2 is SVGAGI. There are 16 residues in the CDR3. V lost 2 bases and J 0 bases, leaving 10 bases between the germline ends. CDR3 sequence: CASSYAQGPNTGELFF. The CDR3 DNA sequence: TGTGCCAGCAGTTACGCGCAGGGGCCGAACACCGGGGAGCTGTTTTTT.

Notes on this clone: A read error may produce the germline difference seen at one junction end. This sequence joins TRBV7-9 and TRBJ1-1; 9 bases fit TRBD1. Germline CDR1 and CDR2: SEHNR and FQNEAQ (reference sequence). CDR3 length: 16 amino acids. The CDR3 DNA sequence: TGTTCCAGCAGCATGTCCTCCGGGACAGGGTTGGGGAAAGCTTTCTTT. Protein sequence: CSSSMSSGTGLGKAFF.

The rearrangement links TRBV6-5 to TRBJ2-7, with a tentative D call TRBD2 (5 bases). Trimming removed 8 bases from V and 4 bases from J, with 15 bases in between. Germline CDR1 and CDR2: MNHEY and SVGAGI. CDR3 length: 13 amino acids. The CDR3 is CASGGIRVYEQYF. CDR3 DNA sequence: TGTGCCAGCGGAGGAATTAGGGTTTACGAGCAGTACTTC.

The chain joins TRBV4-1 to TRBJ2-3; D not resolved. The V gene's germline CDR1 is MGHRA and CDR2 YSYEKL. The CDR3 runs to 16 residues. The V end was cut by 0 bases, the J end by 0 bases, with 10 bases between. The CDR3 reads CASSQDFAASTDTQYF. CDR3 DNA sequence: TGCGCCAGCAGCCAAGACTTTGCGGCTAGCACAGATACGCAGTATTTT.